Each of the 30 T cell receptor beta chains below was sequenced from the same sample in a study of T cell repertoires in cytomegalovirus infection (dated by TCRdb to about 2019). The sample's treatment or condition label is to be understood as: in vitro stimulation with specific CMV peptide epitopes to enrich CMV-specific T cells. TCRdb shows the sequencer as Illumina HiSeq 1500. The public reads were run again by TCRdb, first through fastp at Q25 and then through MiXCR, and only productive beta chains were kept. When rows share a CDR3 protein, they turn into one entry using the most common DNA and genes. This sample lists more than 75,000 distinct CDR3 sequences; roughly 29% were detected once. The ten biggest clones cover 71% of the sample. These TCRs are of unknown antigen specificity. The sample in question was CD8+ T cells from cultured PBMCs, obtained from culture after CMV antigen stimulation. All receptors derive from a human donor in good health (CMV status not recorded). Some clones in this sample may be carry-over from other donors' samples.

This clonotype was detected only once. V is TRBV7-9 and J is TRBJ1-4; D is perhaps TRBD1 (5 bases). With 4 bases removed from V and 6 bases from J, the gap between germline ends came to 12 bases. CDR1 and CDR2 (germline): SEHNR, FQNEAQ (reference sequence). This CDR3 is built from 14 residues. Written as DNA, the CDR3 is TGTGCCAGCAGCTCCCCGGGGACTCATGAAAAACTGTTTTTT. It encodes CASSSPGTHEKLFF.

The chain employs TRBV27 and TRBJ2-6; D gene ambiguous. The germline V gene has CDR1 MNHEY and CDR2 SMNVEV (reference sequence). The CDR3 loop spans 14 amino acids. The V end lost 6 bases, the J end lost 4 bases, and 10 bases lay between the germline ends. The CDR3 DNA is TGTGCCAGCAGCTTGACAATCGGGGCCAACGTCCTGACTTTC. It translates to CASSLTIGANVLTF.

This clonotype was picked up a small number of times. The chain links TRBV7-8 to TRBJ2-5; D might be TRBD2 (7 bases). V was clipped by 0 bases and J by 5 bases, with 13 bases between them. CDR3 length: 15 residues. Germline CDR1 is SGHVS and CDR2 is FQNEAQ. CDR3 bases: TGTGCCAGCAGCTTAGCGCACGGGGGGCTGGAGACCCAGTACTTC. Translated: CASSLAHGGLETQYF.

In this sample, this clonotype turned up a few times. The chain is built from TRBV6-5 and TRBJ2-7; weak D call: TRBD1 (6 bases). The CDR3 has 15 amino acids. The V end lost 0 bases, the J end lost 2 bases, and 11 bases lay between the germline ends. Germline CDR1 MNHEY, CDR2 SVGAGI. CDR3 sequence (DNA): TGTGCCAGCAGTTACTCGGACAGCTCAACCTACGAGCAGTACTTC. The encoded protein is CASSYSDSSTYEQYF.

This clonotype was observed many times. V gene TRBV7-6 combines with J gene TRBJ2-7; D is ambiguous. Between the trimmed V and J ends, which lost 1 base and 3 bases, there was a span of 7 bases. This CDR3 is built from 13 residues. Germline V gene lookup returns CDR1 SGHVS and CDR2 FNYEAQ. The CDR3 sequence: CASSLGPDYEQYF. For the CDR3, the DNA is TGTGCCAGCAGCTTAGGACCGGACTACGAGCAGTACTTC.

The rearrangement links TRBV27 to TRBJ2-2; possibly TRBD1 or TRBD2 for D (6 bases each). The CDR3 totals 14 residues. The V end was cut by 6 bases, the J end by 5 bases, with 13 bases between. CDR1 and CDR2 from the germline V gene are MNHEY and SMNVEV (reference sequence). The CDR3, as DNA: TGTGCCAGCAGACGAGGGGGGTTGACCGGGGAGCTGTTTTTT. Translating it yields CASRRGGLTGELFF.

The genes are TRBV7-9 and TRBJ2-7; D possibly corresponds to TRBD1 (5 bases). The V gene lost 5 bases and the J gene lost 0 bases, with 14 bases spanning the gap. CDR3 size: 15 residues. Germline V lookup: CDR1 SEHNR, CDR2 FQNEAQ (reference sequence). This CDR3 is CASSTRQSFSYEQYF. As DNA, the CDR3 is TGTGCCAGCAGCACGCGACAGAGCTTCTCCTACGAGCAGTACTTC.

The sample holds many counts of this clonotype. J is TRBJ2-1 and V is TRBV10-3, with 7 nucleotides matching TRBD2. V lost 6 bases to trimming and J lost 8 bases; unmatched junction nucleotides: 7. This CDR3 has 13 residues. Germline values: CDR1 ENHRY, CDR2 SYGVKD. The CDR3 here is CAISGGTWDEQFF. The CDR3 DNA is TGTGCCATCAGCGGGGGGACGTGGGATGAGCAGTTCTTC.

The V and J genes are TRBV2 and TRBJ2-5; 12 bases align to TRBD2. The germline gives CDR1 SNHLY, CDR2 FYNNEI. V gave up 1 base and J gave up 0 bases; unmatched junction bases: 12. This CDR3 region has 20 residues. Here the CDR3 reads CASSEGLGLAGPPYQETQYF. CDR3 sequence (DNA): TGTGCCAGCAGTGAAGGACTAGGACTAGCGGGACCTCCGTACCAAGAGACCCAGTACTTC.

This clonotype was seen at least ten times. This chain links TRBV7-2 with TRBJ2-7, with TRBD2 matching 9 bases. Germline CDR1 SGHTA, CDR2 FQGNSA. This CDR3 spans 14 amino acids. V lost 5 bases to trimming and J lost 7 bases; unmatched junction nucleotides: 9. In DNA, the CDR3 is TGTGCCAGCAGCAACCTAGCGGGACCCGTTGAGCAGTACTTC. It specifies CASSNLAGPVEQYF.

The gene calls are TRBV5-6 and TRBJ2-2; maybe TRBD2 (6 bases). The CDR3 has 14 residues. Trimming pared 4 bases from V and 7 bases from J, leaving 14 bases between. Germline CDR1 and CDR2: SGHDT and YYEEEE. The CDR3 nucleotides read TGTGCCAGCAGCCACGGGGGTATGGACGGGGAGCTGTTTTTT. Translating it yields CASSHGGMDGELFF.

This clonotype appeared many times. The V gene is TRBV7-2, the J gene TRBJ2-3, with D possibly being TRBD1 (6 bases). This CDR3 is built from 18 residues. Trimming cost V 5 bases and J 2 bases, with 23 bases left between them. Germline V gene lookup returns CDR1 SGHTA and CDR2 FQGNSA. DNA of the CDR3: TGTGCCAGCAGCCAAGCCACGGGAATGGGACAAATCACAGATACGCAGTATTTT. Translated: CASSQATGMGQITDTQYF.

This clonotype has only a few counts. CDR3: CASSLRCRVNEQFF. The CDR3 nucleotides are TGTGCCAGCAGCTTACGGTGCCGGGTCAATGAGCAGTTCTTC. The gene calls are TRBV7-2 and TRBJ2-1; no clear D gene. The CDR3 has 14 residues. The germline CDR1 and CDR2 sequences are SGHTA and FQGNSA. Deletions cut 2 bases from V and 6 bases from J, with 11 bases between.

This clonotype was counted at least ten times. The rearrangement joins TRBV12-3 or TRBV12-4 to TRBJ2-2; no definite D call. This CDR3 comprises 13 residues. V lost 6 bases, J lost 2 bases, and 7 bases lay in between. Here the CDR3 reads CASSEINTGELFF. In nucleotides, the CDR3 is TGTGCCAGCAGCGAAATAAACACCGGGGAGCTGTTTTTT.

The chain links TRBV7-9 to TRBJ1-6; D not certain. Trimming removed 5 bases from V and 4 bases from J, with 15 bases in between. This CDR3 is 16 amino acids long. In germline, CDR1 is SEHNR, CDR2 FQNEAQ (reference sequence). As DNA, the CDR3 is TGTGCCAGCAGCCGCACGGGCAGCGCATATAATTCACCCCTCCACTTT. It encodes CASSRTGSAYNSPLHF.

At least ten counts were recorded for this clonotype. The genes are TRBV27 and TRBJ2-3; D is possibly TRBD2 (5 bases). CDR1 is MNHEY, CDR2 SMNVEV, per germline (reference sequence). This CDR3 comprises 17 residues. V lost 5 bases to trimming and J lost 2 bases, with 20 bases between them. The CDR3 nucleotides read TGTGCCAGCAGTCCCAGGACCCCGAGGGCTTACACAGATACGCAGTATTTT. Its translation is CASSPRTPRAYTDTQYF.

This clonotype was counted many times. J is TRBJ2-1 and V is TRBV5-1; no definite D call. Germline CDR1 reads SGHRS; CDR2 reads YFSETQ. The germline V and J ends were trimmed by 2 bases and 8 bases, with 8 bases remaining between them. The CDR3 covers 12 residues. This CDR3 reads CASSFHSYEQFF. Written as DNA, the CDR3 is TGCGCCAGCAGCTTCCATTCATATGAGCAGTTCTTC.

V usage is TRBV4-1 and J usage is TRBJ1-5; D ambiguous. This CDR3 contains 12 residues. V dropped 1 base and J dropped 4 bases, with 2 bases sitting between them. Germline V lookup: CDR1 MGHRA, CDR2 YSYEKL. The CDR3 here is CASSQVNQPQHF. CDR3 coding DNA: TGCGCCAGCAGCCAAGTAAATCAGCCCCAGCATTTT.

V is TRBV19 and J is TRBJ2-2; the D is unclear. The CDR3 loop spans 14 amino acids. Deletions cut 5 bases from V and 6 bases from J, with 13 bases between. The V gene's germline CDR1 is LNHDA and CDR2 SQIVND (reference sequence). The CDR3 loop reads CASSPSSGAGELFF. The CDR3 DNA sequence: TGTGCCAGTAGTCCCTCGAGTGGGGCCGGGGAGCTGTTTTTT. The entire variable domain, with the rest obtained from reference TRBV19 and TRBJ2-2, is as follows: DGGITQSPKYLFRKEGQNVTLSCEQNLNHDAMYWYRQDPGQGLRLIYYSQIVNDFQKGDIAEGYSVSREKKESFPLTVTSAQKNPTAFYLCASSPSSGAGELFFGEGSRLTVL.

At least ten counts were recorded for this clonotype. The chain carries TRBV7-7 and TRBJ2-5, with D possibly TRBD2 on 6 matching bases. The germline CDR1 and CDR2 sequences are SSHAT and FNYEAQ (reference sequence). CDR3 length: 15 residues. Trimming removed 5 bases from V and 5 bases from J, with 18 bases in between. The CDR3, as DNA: TGTGCCAGCAGCCAAGGTCCGGACTATGGGGAGACCCAGTACTTC. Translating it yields CASSQGPDYGETQYF.

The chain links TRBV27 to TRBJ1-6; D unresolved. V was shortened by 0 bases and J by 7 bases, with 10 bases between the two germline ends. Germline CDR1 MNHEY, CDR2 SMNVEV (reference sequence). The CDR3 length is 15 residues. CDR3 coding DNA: TGTGCCAGCAGTTTATCGGTGGTCGGGAATTCACCCCTCCACTTT. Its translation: CASSLSVVGNSPLHF.

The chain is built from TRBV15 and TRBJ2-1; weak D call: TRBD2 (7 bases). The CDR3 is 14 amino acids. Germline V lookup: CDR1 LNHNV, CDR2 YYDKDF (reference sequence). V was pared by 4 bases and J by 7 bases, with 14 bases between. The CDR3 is CATSMGEGGNEQFF. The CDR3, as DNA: TGTGCCACCAGCATGGGCGAGGGGGGGAATGAGCAGTTCTTC.

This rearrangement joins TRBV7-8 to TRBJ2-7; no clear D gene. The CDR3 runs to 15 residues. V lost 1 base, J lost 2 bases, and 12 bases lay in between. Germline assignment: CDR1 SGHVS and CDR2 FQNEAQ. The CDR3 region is CASSLGRQETYEQYF. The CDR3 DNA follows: TGTGCCAGCAGCTTAGGACGGCAGGAGACCTACGAGCAGTACTTC. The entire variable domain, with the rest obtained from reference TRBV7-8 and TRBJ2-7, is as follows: GAGVSQSPRYKVAKRGQDVALRCDPISGHVSLFWYQQALGQGPEFLTYFQNEAQLDKSGLPSDRFFAERPEGSVSTLKIQRTQQEDSAVYLCASSLGRQETYEQYFGPGTRLTVT.

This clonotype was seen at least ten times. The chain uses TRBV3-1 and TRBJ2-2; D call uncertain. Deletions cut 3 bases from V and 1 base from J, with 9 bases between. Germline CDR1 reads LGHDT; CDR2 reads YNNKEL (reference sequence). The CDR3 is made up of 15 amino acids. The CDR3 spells CASSHLLENTGELFF. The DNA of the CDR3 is TGTGCCAGCAGCCACTTACTTGAGAACACCGGGGAGCTGTTTTTT.

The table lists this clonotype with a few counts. The CDR3 here is CASSLLARGGLAGELFF. The DNA for the CDR3 is TGTGCCAGCAGCTTACTAGCGCGGGGGGGCCTCGCCGGGGAGCTGTTTTTT. The V gene is TRBV7-8, the J gene TRBJ2-2; 9 positions match TRBD2. The V and J ends lost 2 bases and 6 bases, in that order; junction bases with no gene match: 10. CDR1 is SGHVS, CDR2 FQNEAQ, per germline. This CDR3 is built from 17 residues.

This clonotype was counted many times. The CDR3 nucleotides read TGCGCCAGCAGCCAAGATCGGACTAGCGGGGGGCCCACAGATACGCAGTATTTT. It specifies CASSQDRTSGGPTDTQYF. The V and J genes are TRBV4-1 and TRBJ2-3; 14 bases line up with TRBD2. The trim removed 0 bases at V and 2 bases at J, leaving 4 bases unmatched. The CDR3 extends over 18 amino acids. CDR1 MGHRA and CDR2 YSYEKL come from the germline V gene.

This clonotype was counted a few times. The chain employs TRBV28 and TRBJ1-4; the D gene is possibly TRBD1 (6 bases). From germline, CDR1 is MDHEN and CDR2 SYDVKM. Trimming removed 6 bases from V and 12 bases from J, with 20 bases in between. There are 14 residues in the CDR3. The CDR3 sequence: CASSHREGRGQLFF. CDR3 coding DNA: TGTGCCAGCAGCCACAGGGAGGGGCGTGGACAACTGTTTTTT.

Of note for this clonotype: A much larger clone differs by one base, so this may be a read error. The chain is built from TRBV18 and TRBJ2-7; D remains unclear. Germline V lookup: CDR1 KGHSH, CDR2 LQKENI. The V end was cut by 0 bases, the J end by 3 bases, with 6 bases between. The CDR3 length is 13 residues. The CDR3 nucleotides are TGTGCCAGCTCACCACCGCGGAGCTACGAGCAGTACTTC. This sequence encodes CASSPPRSYEQYF. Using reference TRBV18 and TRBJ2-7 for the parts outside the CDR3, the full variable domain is NAGVMQNPRHLVRRRGQEARLRCSPMKGHSHVYWYRQLPEEGLKFMVYLQKENIIDESGMPKERFSAEFPKEGPSILRIQQVVRGDSAAYFCASSPPRSYEQYFGPGTRLTVT.

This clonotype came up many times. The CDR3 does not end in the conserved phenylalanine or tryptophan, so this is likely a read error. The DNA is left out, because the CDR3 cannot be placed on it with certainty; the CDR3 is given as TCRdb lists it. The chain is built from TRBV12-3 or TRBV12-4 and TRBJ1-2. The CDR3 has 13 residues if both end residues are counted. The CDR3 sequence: CASSLFPIGDPSI.

CDR3 sequence (DNA): TGTGCCAGCAGTATACCGGGACAGGGAGGAGGCACTGAAGCTTTCTTT. This encodes CASSIPGQGGGTEAFF. The chain couples TRBV28 to TRBJ1-1; 9 bases line up with TRBD1. V dropped 5 bases and J dropped 4; count of bases not matched to a gene: 11. The length of the CDR3 is 16 residues. From germline, CDR1 is MDHEN and CDR2 SYDVKM.